Sequencing of this T cell receptor beta chain was carried out in a study of blood T cell repertoires in COVID-19. Study summary: The origin of the acute and convalescent COVID-19 samples was the United States, Italy and Spain. T cells, B-cell-depleted T cells, or PBMCs supplied cDNA or gDNA.

Authors' processing steps: Reference gene primer amplification gave estimated nucleated cell counts. Only in-frame clones appear in the TCRdb table, and some are missing; sequencing was by immunoSEQ multiplex PCR. Clone size and the V and J calls come from that table; the DNA yielded D and trimming. The table has some 110,000 clones, around 83% seen once; the top ten hold 15%. The germline gives CDR1 SGHNT, CDR2 YYREEE (reference sequence). The CDR3 runs to 16 residues. Losses at the gene ends were 1 base for V and 1 base for J; bases not matched to a gene: 6. The clonotype originates from a woman older than 75 with acute or convalescent COVID-19. The rearrangement links TRBV5-4 to TRBJ2-5; the match to TRBD2 covers 8 bases. The specimen was peripheral blood. The CDR3 nucleotides read TGTGCCAGCAGCTTGCTTAGGACTAGCAGCCAAGAGACCCAGTACTTC. As protein: CASSLLRTSSQETQYF. The whole variable domain, remainder taken from reference TRBV5-4 and TRBJ2-5, is ETGVTQSPTHLIKTRGQQVTLRCSSQSGHNTVSWYQQALGQGPQFIFQYYREEENGRGNFPPRFSGLQFPNYSSELNVNALELDDSALYLCASSLLRTSSQETQYFGPGTRLLVL.